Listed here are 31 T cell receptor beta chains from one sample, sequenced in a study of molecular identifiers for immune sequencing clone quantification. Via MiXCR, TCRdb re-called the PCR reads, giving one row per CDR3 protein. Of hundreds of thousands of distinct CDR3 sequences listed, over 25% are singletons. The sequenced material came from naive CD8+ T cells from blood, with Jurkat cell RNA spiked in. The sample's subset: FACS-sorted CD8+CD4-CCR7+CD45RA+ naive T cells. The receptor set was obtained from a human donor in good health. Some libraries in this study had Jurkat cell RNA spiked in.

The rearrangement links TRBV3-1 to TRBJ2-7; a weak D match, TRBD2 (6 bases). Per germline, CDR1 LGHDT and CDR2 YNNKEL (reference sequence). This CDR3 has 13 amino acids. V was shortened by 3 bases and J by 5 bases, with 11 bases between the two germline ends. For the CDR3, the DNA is TGTGCCAGCAGCCACGGGAGCAGGGACGAGCAGTACTTC. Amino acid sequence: CASSHGSRDEQYF.

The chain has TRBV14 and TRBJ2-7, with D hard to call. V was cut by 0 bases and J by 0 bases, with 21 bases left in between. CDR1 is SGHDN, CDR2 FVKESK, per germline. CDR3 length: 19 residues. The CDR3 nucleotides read TGTGCCAGCAGCCAAGAGTTCGGAACTCCTATTTCCAGCTCCTACGAGCAGTACTTC. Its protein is CASSQEFGTPISSSYEQYF.

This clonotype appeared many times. This chain's CDR3 is CSAREEVTEAFF. Written as DNA, the CDR3 is TGCAGTGCTAGAGAGGAGGTCACTGAAGCTTTCTTT. The chain has TRBV20-1 and TRBJ1-1; D gene ambiguous. Trimming stripped 0 bases from V and 4 bases from J, with 6 bases between. The CDR3 length is 12 residues. Per germline, CDR1 DFQATT and CDR2 SNEGSKA (reference sequence).

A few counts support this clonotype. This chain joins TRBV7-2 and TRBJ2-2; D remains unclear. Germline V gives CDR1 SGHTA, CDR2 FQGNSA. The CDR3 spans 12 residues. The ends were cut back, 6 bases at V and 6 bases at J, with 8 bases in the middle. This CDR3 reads CASSQPPGELFF. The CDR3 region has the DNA TGTGCCAGCAGTCAACCACCCGGGGAGCTGTTTTTT.

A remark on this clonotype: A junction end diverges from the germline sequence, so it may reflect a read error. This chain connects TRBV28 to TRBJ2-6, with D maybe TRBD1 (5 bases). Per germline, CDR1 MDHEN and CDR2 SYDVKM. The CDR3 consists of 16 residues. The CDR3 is CASSLSDRAGADVLTF. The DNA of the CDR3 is TGTGCCAGCAGTTTATCTGACCGGGCTGGGGCCGACGTCCTGACTTTC. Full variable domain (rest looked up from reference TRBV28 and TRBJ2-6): DVKVTQSSRYLVKRTGEKVFLECVQDMDHENMFWYRQDPGLGLRLIYFSYDVKMKEKGDIPEGYSVSREKKERFSLILESASTNQTSMYLCASSLSDRAGADVLTFGAGSRLTVL.

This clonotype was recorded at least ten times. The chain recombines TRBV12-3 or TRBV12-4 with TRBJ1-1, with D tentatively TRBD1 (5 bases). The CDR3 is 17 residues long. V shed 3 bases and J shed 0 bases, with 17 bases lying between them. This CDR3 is CASSLEVTGPMNTEAFF. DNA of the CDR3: TGTGCCAGCAGTTTGGAGGTCACAGGTCCGATGAACACTGAAGCTTTCTTT.

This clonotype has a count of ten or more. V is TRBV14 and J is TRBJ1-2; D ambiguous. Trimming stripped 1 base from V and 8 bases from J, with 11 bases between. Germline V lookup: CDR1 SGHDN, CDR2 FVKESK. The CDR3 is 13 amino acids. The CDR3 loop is CASSQAPLGGYTF. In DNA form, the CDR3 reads TGTGCCAGCAGCCAAGCCCCCCTGGGAGGCTACACCTTC.

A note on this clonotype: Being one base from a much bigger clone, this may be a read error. CDR3 coding DNA: TGTGCCTTGGACACGGGGACCGGCTACGAGCAGCACTTC. It translates to CALDTGTGYEQHF. The V gene is TRBV30, the J gene TRBJ2-7, with D perhaps being TRBD1 or TRBD2 (5 bases each). The CDR3 has 13 residues. Germline CDR1 and CDR2: GTSNPN and SVGIG (reference sequence). Based on the CDR3 plus reference TRBV30 and TRBJ2-7, the full variable domain is SQTIHQWPATLVQPVGSPLSLECTVEGTSNPNLYWYRQAAGRGLQLLFYSVGIGQISSEVPQNLSASRPQDRQFILSSKKLLLSDSGFYLCALDTGTGYEQHFGPGTRLTVT.

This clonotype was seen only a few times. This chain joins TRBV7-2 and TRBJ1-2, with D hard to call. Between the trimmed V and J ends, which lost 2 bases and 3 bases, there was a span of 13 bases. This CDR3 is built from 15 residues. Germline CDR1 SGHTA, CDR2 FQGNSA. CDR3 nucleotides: TGTGCCAGCAGCTTAATAACGGACGGTCACTATGGCTACACCTTC. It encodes CASSLITDGHYGYTF. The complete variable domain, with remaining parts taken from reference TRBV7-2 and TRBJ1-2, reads GAGVSQSPSNKVTEKGKDVELRCDPISGHTALYWYRQSLGQGLEFLIYFQGNSAPDKSGLPSDRFSAERTGGSVSTLTIQRTQQEDSAVYLCASSLITDGHYGYTFGSGTRLTVV.

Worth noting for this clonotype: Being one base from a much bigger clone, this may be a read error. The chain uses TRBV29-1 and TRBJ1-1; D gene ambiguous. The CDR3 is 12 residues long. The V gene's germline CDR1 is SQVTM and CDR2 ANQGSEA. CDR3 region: CSITEGNTAAFF. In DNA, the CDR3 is TGCAGTATAACGGAAGGGAACACTGCAGCTTTCTTT.

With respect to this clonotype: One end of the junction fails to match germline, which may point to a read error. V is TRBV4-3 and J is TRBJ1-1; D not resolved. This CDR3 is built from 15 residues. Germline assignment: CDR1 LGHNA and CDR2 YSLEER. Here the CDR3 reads CASGQDLAGDTEAFF. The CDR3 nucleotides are TGCGCCAGCGGCCAAGATCTGGCAGGCGACACTGAAGCTTTCTTT.

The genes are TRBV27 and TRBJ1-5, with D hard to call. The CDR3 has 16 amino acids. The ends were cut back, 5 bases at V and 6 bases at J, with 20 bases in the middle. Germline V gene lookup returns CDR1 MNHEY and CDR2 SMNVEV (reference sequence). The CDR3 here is CASSVTGPGYGQPQHF. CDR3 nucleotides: TGTGCCAGCAGTGTAACGGGCCCAGGCTACGGTCAGCCCCAGCATTTT.

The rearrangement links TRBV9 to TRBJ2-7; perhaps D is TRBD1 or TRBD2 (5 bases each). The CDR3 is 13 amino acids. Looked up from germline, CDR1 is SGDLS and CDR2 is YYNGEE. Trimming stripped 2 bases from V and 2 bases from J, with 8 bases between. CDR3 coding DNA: TGTGCCAGCAGCGTGGGGGTCGCCTACGAGCAGTACTTC. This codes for CASSVGVAYEQYF.

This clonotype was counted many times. In nucleotides, the CDR3 is TGTGCCAGCAGTCGGCCGGGACAGGGGATAAGGGCCAACGTCCTGACTTTC. Translation gives CASSRPGQGIRANVLTF. V and J are TRBV7-9 and TRBJ2-6, with 10 bases matching TRBD1. The CDR3 has 17 residues. Germline lookup yields CDR1 SEHNR and CDR2 FQNEAQ (reference sequence). Trimming removed 6 bases from V and 5 bases from J; junction bases left unmatched: 10.

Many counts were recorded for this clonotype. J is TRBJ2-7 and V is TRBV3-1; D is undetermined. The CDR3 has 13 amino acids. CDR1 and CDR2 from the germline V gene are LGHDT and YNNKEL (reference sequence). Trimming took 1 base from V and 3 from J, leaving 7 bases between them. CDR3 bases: TGTGCCAGCAGCCAAGGCCATTTCTACGAGCAGTACTTC. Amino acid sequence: CASSQGHFYEQYF.

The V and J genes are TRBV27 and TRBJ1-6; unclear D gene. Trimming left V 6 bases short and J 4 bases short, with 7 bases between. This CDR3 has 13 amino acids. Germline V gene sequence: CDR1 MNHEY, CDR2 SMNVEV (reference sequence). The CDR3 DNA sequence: TGTGCCAGCAGGGGCAAATATAATTCACCCCTCCACTTT. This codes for CASRGKYNSPLHF.

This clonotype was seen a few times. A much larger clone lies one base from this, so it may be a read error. CDR3 nucleotide sequence: TGTGCCATCAGCCAGGGACAGACCTACGAGCAGTACTTC. Translation: CAISQGQTYEQYF. The chain is built from TRBV10-3 and TRBJ2-7, with 7 nucleotides matching TRBD1. There are 13 residues in the CDR3. CDR1 and CDR2 (germline): ENHRY, SYGVKD. Trimming cost V 6 bases and J 2 bases; bases outside gene matches: 4.

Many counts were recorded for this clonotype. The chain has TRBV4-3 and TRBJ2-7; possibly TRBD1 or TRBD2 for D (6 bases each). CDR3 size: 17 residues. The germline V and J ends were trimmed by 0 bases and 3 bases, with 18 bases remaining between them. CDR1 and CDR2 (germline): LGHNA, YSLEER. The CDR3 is CASSQDLVGGGFYEQYF. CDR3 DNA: TGCGCCAGCAGCCAAGATTTAGTCGGGGGCGGCTTCTACGAGCAGTACTTC.

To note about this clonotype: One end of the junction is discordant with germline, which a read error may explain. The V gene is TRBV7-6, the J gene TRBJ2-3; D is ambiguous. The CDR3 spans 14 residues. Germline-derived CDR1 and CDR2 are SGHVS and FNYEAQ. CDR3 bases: TGTGCCAGCAGCTTAAAAGCGATCACAGATACGCGGTATTTT. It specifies CASSLKAITDTRYF.

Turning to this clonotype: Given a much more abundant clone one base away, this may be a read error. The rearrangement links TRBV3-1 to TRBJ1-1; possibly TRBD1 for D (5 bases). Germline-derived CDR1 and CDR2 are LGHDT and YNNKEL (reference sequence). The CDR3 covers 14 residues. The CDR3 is CASSQVRENTEASF. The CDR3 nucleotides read TGTGCCAGCAGCCAAGTCAGGGAGAACACTGAAGCTTCCTTT.

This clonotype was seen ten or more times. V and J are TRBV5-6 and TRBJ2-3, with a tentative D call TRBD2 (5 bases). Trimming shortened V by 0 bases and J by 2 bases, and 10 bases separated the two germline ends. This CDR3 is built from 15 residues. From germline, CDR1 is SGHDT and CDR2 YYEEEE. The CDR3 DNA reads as TGTGCCAGCAGCTTGGCCAGCGGATACACAGATACGCAGTATTTT. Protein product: CASSLASGYTDTQYF.

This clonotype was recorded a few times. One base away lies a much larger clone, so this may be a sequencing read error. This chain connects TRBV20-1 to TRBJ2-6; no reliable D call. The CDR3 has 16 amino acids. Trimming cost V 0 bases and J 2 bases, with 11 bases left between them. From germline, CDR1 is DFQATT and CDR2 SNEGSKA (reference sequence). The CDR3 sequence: CSARDPRAAGANVLTF. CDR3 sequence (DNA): TGCAGTGCTAGAGATCCCCGGGCGGCTGGGGCCAACGTCCTGACTTTC.

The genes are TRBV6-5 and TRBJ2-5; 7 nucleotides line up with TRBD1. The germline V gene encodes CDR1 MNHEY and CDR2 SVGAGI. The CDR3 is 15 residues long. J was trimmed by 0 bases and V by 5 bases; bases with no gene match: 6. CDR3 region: CASSQEGTDQETQYF. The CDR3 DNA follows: TGTGCCAGCAGTCAAGAGGGGACAGACCAAGAGACCCAGTACTTC.

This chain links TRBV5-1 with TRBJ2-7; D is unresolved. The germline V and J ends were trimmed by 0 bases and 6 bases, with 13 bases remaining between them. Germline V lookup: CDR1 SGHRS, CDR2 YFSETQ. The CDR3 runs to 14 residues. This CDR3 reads CASSLARTDGEQYF. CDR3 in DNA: TGCGCCAGCAGCTTGGCTCGGACGGATGGCGAGCAGTACTTC.

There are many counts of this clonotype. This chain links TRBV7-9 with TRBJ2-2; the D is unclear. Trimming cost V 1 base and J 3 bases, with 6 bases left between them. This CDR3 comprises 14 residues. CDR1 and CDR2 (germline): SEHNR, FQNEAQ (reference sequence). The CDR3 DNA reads TGTGCCAGCAGCTTAGTTCTAGACACCGGGGAGCTGTTTTTT. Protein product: CASSLVLDTGELFF.

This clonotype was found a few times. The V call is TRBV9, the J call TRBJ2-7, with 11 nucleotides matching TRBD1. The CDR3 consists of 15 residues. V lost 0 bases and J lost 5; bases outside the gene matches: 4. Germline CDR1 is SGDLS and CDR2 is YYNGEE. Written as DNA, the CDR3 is TGTGCCAGCAGCGTAGACGGACAGGGGGCGGACGAGCAGTACTTC. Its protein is CASSVDGQGADEQYF. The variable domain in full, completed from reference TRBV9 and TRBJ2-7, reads DSGVTQTPKHLITATGQRVTLRCSPRSGDLSVYWYQQSLDQGLQFLIQYYNGEERAKGNILERFSAQQFPDLHSELNLSSLELGDSALYFCASSVDGQGADEQYFGPGTRLTVT.

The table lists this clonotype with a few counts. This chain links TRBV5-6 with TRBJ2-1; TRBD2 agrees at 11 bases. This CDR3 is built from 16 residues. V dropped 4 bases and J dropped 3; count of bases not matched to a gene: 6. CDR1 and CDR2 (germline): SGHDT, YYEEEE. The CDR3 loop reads CASSPGLAELYNEQFF. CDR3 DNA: TGTGCCAGCAGCCCGGGACTAGCGGAGCTCTACAATGAGCAGTTCTTC. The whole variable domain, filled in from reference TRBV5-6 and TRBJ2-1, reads DAGVTQSPTHLIKTRGQQVTLRCSPKSGHDTVSWYQQALGQGPQFIFQYYEEEERQRGNFPDRFSGHQFPNYSSELNVNALLLGDSALYLCASSPGLAELYNEQFFGPGTRLTVL.

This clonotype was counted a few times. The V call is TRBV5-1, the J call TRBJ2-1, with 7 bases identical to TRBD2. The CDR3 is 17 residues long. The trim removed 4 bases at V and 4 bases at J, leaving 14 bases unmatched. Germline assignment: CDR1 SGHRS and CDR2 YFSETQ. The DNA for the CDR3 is TGCGCCAGCAGCCCGGGAGGACTATCCATGGGGTACAATGAGCAGTTCTTC. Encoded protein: CASSPGGLSMGYNEQFF.

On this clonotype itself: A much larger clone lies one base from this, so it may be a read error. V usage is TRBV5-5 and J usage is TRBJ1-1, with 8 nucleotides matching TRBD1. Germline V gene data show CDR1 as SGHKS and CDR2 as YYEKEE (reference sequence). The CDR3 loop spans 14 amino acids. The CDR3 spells CASSEPGGFTEALF. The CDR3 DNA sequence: TGTGCCAGCAGCGAACCAGGGGGCTTTACTGAAGCTCTCTTT.

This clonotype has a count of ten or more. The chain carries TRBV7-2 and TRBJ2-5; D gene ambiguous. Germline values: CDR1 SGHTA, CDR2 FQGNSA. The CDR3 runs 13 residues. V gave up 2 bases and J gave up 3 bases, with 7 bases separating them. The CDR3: CASSLWSEETQYF. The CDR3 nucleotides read TGTGCCAGCAGCTTATGGTCAGAAGAGACCCAGTACTTC.

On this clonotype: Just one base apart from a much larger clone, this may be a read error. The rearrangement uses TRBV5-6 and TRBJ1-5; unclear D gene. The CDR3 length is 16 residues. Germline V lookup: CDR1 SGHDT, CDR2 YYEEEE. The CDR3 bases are TGTGCCAGCAGCTTGGGGTCAGGCCGTAGCAATCAGCCCCCGCATTTT. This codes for CASSLGSGRSNQPPHF.